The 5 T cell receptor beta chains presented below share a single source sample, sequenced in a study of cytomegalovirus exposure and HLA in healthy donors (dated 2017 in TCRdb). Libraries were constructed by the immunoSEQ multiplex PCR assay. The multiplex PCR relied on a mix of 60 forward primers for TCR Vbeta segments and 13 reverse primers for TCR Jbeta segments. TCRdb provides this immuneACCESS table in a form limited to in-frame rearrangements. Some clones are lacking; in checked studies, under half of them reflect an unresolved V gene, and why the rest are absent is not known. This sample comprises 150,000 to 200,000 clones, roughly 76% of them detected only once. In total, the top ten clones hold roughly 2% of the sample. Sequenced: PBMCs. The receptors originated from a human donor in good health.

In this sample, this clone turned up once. The CDR3 nucleotides read TGTGCCAGCAGCTTAGGGACTAGCAGCCAGACCCAGTACTTC. This codes for CASSLGTSSQTQYF. The chain recombines TRBV5-4 with TRBJ2-5; 9 nucleotides line up with TRBD2. The germline V gene has CDR1 SGHNT and CDR2 YYREEE (reference sequence). V lost 2 bases to trimming and J lost 6 bases; unmatched junction nucleotides: 5. This CDR3 contains 14 residues.

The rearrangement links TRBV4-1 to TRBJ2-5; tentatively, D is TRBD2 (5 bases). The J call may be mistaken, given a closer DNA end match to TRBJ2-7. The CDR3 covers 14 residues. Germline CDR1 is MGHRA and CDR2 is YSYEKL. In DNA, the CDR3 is TGCGCCAGCAGCAGCGGCCTCGCCTCCTACGAGCAGTACTTC. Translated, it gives CASSSGLASYEQYF.

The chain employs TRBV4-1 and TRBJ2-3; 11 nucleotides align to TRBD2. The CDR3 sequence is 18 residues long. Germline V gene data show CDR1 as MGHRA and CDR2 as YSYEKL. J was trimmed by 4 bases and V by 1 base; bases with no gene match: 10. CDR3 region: CASSQAVSGGVLSDTQYF. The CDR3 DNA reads TGCGCCAGCAGCCAAGCGGTTAGCGGGGGGGTTTTATCAGATACGCAGTATTTT.

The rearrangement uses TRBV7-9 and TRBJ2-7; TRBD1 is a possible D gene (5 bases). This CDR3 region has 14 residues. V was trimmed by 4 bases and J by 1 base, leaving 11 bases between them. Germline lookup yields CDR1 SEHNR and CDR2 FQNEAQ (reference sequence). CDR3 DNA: TGTGCCAGCAGCTCGTTAGACAGTTCCTACGAGCAGTACTTC. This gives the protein CASSSLDSSYEQYF.

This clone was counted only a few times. This CDR3 is CASSFIKTGDYGYTF. CDR3 DNA: TGTGCCAGCAGTTTCATAAAGACAGGGGACTATGGCTACACCTTC. This sequence joins TRBV6-6 and TRBJ1-2; 8 bases are shared with TRBD1. Trimming at V came to 4 bases and at J to 3 bases, leaving 7 bases not matched to a gene. This CDR3 is built from 15 residues. Germline-derived CDR1 and CDR2 are MNHNY and SVGAGI (reference sequence).